A selection of T cell receptor beta chains follows, all from one sample in a study of blood T cell repertoires in COVID-19. Produced via immunoSEQ multiplex PCR; TCRdb's table is partial and in-frame only. The profile covers 200,000 to 300,000 clones, with roughly 79% appearing a single time and around 2% taken by the ten largest. The sample comprised peripheral blood. These receptors were collected from a woman of 80 years or more with acute or convalescent COVID-19. The CDR3 runs from the conserved cysteine through the conserved F or W. The order of the fields is clone size, J gene, D gene, V gene, CDR3 protein, CDR3 DNA. The D gene is left open where the match is weak. Part of the rows lack a size; the others show once, few, many or a class for expanded clones.

.	TRBJ2-7	TRBD2	TRBV27	CASQAGDAYEQYF	TGTGCCAGTCAAGCGGGAGATGCCTACGAGCAGTACTTC
.	TRBJ2-1	TRBD2	TRBV20-1	CGTSGGDEQFF	TGCGGGACTAGCGGGGGGGATGAGCAGTTCTTC
.	TRBJ2-3	.	TRBV7-8	CASSHSPMAGSPDTQYF	TGTGCCAGCAGCCATTCCCCCATGGCTGGGAGTCCAGATACGCAGTATTTT
few	TRBJ1-6	TRBD1	TRBV6-6	CASSPSGGTGESPLHF	TGTGCCAGCAGTCCATCAGGGGGAACAGGGGAATCACCCCTCCACTTT
.	TRBJ2-1	.	TRBV4-3	CASSQVFGLTTNQQFF	TGCGCCAGCAGCCAAGTGTTTGGACTGACCACGAATCAGCAGTTCTTC
.	TRBJ2-3	TRBD2	TRBV29-1	CSVRTSGRTDTQYF	TGCAGCGTAAGGACTAGCGGACGCACAGATACGCAGTATTTT
once	TRBJ1-1	.	TRBV14	CASSHNRVGTEAFF	TGTGCCAGCAGCCACAACAGGGTTGGAACTGAAGCTTTCTTT
.	TRBJ1-1	TRBD1	TRBV7-2	CASSRNQGANTEAFF	TGTGCCAGCAGCCGGAATCAGGGGGCGAACACTGAAGCTTTCTTT
.	TRBJ2-1	.	TRBV12-5	CASGLFLYNEQFF	TGTGCTAGTGGTTTGTTCCTCTACAATGAGCAGTTCTTC
.	TRBJ2-5	TRBD2	TRBV6-6	CASSPFSGTSGRSHRETQYF	TGTGCCAGCAGTCCCTTCTCCGGGACTAGCGGGAGAAGTCATAGGGAGACCCAGTACTTC
.	TRBJ2-3	TRBD1	TRBV6-2/TRBV6-3	CASSYPDRGTDTQYF	TGTGCCAGCAGTTACCCCGACAGGGGCACAGATACGCAGTATTTT
.	TRBJ2-1	TRBD2	TRBV30	CAWSVGGSLNEQFF	TGTGCCTGGAGTGTTGGCGGGAGTCTTAATGAGCAGTTCTTC
once	TRBJ1-2	TRBD1	TRBV19	CASSIGQAEGHGYTF	TGTGCCAGTAGTATCGGACAGGCGGAAGGTCATGGCTACACCTTC
.	TRBJ1-2	TRBD1	TRBV4-2	CASSQQDRPGGGYTF	TGTGCCAGCAGCCAACAGGACAGGCCCGGGGGCGGCTACACCTTC
.	TRBJ1-2	TRBD1	TRBV19	CASSIRQGHGYTF	TGTGCCAGTAGTATCCGACAGGGTCATGGCTACACCTTC
.	TRBJ2-7	TRBD2	TRBV15	CATSRPRGTSGGRPSYEQYF	TGTGCCACCAGCAGGCCTCGCGGGACTAGCGGGGGGCGACCCTCCTACGAGCAGTACTTC
once	TRBJ2-1	TRBD2	TRBV7-2	CASSLEGGGYNEQFF	TGTGCCAGCAGCTTAGAGGGCGGGGGGTACAATGAGCAGTTCTTC
.	TRBJ1-5	.	TRBV30	CAWSRWGGRQPQHF	TGTGCCTGGAGTAGGTGGGGGGGGCGGCAGCCCCAGCATTTT
.	TRBJ1-1	TRBD1	TRBV28	CASSLVDRLNTEAFF	TGTGCCAGCAGTTTAGTGGACAGGTTGAACACTGAAGCTTTCTTT
.	TRBJ2-1	.	TRBV11-2	CASSLVGAGKQFF	TGTGCCAGCAGCTTAGTAGGGGCGGGAAAGCAGTTCTTC
.	TRBJ2-1	TRBD2	TRBV29-1	CSVEPLAGSTSGEQFF	TGCAGCGTTGAGCCTCTAGCGGGGAGCACATCGGGCGAGCAGTTCTTC
.	TRBJ2-1	.	TRBV5-4	CASRSDSLAYNEQFF	TGTGCCAGCAGATCGGACTCCCTGGCTTACAATGAGCAGTTCTTC
few	TRBJ1-1	.	TRBV4-1	CASSQGLSGRTAFF	TGCGCCAGCAGCCAGGGGCTTTCAGGGCGAACAGCTTTCTTT
.	TRBJ1-4	.	TRBV5-1	CASSAQGNNEKLFF	TGCGCCAGCAGCGCTCAGGGCAATAATGAAAAACTGTTTTTT
.	TRBJ2-6	.	TRBV7-2	CASSWGVSGANVLTF	TGTGCCAGCAGCTGGGGGGTCTCTGGGGCCAACGTCCTGACTTTC
.	TRBJ1-3	TRBD1	TRBV11-2	CASSRDLRPGQGNTIYF	TGTGCCAGCAGCCGGGACCTCAGACCGGGACAGGGAAACACCATATATTTT
.	TRBJ2-6	.	TRBV6-6	CASRIDSSGANVLTF	TGTGCCAGCAGAATCGACAGCTCTGGGGCCAACGTCCTGACTTTC